Below are 8 T cell receptor beta chains sequenced from a single sample in a study of PD-L1 blockade in urothelial cancer. Assay: immunoSEQ multiplex PCR; the TCRdb copy retains only in-frame clones and omits some. This table has under 50,000 clones, 75% to 95% appearing once. The sample here was PBMCs, taken around atezolizumab (anti-PD-L1) treatment. These receptors originate from a man aged 65-85 years with urothelial cancer.

The chain recombines TRBV30 with TRBJ2-2; tentatively, D is TRBD1 (5 bases). Germline-derived CDR1 and CDR2 are GTSNPN and SVGIG (reference sequence). V was clipped by 5 bases and J by 2 bases, with 12 bases between them. CDR3 size: 14 residues. This CDR3 is CAWDRTGNTGELFF. As DNA, the CDR3 is TGTGCCTGGGACCGTACAGGCAACACCGGGGAGCTGTTTTTT.

The chain uses TRBV27 and TRBJ1-1; no reliable D call. V lost 4 bases and J lost 0, with 6 bases in between. There are 13 residues in the CDR3. Germline CDR1 and CDR2: MNHEY and SMNVEV (reference sequence). CDR3 DNA sequence: TGTGCCAGCAGTTCTCACATGAACACTGAAGCTTTCTTT. Protein sequence: CASSSHMNTEAFF.

This clone was detected once. The chain couples TRBV5-4 to TRBJ2-5; D may be TRBD1 (5 bases). Trimming stripped 3 bases from V and 4 bases from J, with 13 bases between. The germline gives CDR1 SGHNT, CDR2 YYREEE (reference sequence). The CDR3 length is 14 residues. The CDR3 loop reads CASSSSQGLETQYF. The CDR3 DNA reads TGTGCCAGCAGCTCGAGCCAGGGATTAGAGACCCAGTACTTC.

This clone was seen a single time. The V and J genes are TRBV19 and TRBJ2-3, with D maybe TRBD1 (5 bases). This CDR3 has 13 residues. The V and J ends lost 3 bases and 8 bases respectively, with 12 bases between them. CDR1 and CDR2 from the germline V gene are LNHDA and SQIVND (reference sequence). In nucleotides, the CDR3 is TGTGCCAGTAGTATTGGGGCCCTAGGTACGCAGTATTTT. Translating gives CASSIGALGTQYF.

CDR3 residues: CASSPGSSGAVDEQFF. The CDR3 DNA reads TGTGCCAGCAGTCCGGGATCTTCGGGAGCGGTGGATGAGCAGTTCTTC. V is TRBV7-9 and J is TRBJ2-1, with a possible D match to TRBD2 (6 bases). CDR3 length equals 16 residues. Per germline, CDR1 SEHNR and CDR2 FQNEAQ (reference sequence). Trimming pared 6 bases from V and 8 bases from J, leaving 23 bases between.

The J gene is TRBJ2-7, the V gene TRBV6-5; maybe TRBD2 (6 bases). V was clipped by 0 bases and J by 1 base, with 13 bases between them. The length of the CDR3 is 16 residues. Germline V gives CDR1 MNHEY, CDR2 SVGAGI. CDR3 sequence reads: CASSYSILSGSYEQYF. CDR3 coding DNA: TGTGCCAGCAGTTACTCGATCCTGAGCGGGTCCTACGAGCAGTACTTC.

This clone was seen just once. The chain employs TRBV18 and TRBJ2-1; 10 bases map to TRBD2. V shed 3 bases, J shed 3 bases, and the junction held 5 bases outside the gene matches. CDR1 KGHSH and CDR2 LQKENI come from the germline V gene. The CDR3 runs to 16 residues. The CDR3 DNA is TGTGCCAGCTCACCCTCGCTAGCGGGAGTCTACAATGAGCAGTTCTTC. The encoded protein is CASSPSLAGVYNEQFF.

The genes are TRBV5-6 and TRBJ2-4, with 8 bases lining up with TRBD1. V was clipped by 4 bases and J by 0 bases; unmatched bases: 6. This CDR3 has 16 residues. The germline V gene has CDR1 SGHDT and CDR2 YYEEEE. CDR3 sequence reads: CASSRQGTLAKNIQYF. The CDR3 nucleotides are TGTGCCAGCAGCAGACAGGGGACCCTAGCCAAAAACATTCAGTACTTC.